This T cell receptor (beta chain) was recorded in a study of blood T cell repertoires in COVID-19. Researchers sorted participants into cohorts using their self-reported clinical history. Among Cohort 3 donors, those recovered had two negative PCRs, clearance, or symptom resolution. Germline V gives CDR1 SGHRS, CDR2 YFSETQ. The CDR3 is 16 residues long. The V segment lost 4 bases and the J segment 4 bases; nucleotides outside the gene matches: 7. Sequencing was performed with immunoSEQ multiplex PCR; in TCRdb, only in-frame clones are kept and a portion is missing. The profile covers approximately 490,000 clones, with more than 85% appearing a single time and approximately 8% taken by the ten largest.

The chain combines TRBV5-1 with TRBJ2-1; 11 nucleotides agree with TRBD2. This TCR was sampled from an older woman who had recovered from COVID-19. The sample was PBMCs or T cells enriched from blood (not recorded which). CDR3 nucleotides: TGCGCCAGCAGCCTTTCGACTAGCGGGGCGTACAATGAGCAGTTCTTC. This sequence encodes CASSLSTSGAYNEQFF.